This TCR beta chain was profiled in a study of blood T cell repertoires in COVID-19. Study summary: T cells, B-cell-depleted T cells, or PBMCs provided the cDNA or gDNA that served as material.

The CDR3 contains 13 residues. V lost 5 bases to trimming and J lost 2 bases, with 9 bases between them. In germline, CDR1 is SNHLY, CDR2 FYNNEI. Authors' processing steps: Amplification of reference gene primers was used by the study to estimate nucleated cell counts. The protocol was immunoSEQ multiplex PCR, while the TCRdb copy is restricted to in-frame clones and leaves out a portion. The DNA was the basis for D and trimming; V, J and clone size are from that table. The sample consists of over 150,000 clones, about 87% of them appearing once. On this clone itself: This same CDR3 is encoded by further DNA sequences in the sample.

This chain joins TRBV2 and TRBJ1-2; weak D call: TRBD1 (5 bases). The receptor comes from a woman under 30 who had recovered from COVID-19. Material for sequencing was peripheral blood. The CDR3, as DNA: TGTGCCAGCAGTCAGGACACCAACTATGGCTACACCTTC. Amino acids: CASSQDTNYGYTF.